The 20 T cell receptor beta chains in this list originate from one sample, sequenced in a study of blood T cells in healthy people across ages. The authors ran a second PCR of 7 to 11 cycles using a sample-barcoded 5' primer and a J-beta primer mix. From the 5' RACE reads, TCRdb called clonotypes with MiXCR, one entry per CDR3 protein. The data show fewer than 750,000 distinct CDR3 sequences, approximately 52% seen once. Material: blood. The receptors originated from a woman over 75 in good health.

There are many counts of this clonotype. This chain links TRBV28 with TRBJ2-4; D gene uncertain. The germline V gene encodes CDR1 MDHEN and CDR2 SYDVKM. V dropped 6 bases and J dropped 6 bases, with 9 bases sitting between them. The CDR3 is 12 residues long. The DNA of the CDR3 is TGTGCCAGCAGCCCTCACGGAAACATTCAGTACTTC. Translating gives CASSPHGNIQYF.

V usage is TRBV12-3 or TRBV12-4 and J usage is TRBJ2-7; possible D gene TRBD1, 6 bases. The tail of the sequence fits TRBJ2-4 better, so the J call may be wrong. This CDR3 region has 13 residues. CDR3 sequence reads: CASSPTGSNIQYF. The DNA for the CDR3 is TGTGCCAGCAGTCCAACAGGGTCAAACATTCAGTACTTC.

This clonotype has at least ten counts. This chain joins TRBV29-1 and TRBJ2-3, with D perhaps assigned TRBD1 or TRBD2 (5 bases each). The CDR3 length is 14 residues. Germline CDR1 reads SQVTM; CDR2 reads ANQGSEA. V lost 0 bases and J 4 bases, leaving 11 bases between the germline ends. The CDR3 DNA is TGCAGCGTTGAAGACGGGACCGCCGCAGATACGCAGTATTTT. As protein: CSVEDGTAADTQYF.

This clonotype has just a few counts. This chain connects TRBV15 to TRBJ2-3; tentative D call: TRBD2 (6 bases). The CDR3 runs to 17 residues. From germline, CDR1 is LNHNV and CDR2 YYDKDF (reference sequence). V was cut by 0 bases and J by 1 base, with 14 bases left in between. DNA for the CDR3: TGTGCCACCAGCAGAGAAGGGTTGGGAGGACGCACAGATACGCAGTATTTT. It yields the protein CATSREGLGGRTDTQYF. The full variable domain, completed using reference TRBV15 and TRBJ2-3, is DAMVIQNPRYQVTQFGKPVTLSCSQTLNHNVMYWYQQKSSQAPKLLFHYYDKDFNNEADTPDNFQSRRPNTSFCFLDIRSPGLGDTAMYLCATSREGLGGRTDTQYFGPGTRLTVL.

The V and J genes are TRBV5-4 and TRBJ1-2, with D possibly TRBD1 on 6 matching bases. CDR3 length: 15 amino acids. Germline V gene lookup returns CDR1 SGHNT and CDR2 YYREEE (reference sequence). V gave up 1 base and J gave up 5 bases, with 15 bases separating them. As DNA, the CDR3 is TGTGCCAGCAGCTTGAGAGGGGGGACGGGATATGGCTACACCTTC. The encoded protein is CASSLRGGTGYGYTF.

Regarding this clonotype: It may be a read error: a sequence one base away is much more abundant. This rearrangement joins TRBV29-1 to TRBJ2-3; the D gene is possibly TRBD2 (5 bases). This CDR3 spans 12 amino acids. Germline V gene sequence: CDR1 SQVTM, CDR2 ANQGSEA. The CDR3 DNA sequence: TGCAGCGTTGGCGGCGGGCCAGAGACGCAGTATTTT. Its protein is CSVGGGPETQYF.

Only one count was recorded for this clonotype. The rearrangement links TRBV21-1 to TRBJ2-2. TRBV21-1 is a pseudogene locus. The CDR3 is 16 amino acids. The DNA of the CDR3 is TGTGCCAGCAGCAAAGTCCGGCTTTTCCAAACCAGGGAGCTGTTTTTT. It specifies CASSKVRLFQTRELFF.

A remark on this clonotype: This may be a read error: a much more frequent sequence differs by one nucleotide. CDR3 sequence reads: CSAPDTGADTQYF. The CDR3 DNA is TGCAGTGCTCCGGATACAGGGGCAGATACGCAGTATTTT. This sequence joins TRBV20-1 and TRBJ2-3; 7 bases line up with TRBD1. The CDR3 is 13 residues long. Germline loops: CDR1 DFQATT, CDR2 SNEGSKA (reference sequence). V shed 5 bases and J 4 bases; nucleotides not matched to a gene: 6.

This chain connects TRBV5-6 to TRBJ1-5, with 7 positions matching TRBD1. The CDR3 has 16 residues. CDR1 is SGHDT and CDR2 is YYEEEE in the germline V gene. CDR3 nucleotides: TGTACTCAGATGCTCCCGGGACAGCCTGGCGATCAGCCCCAGCATTTT. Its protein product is CTQMLPGQPGDQPQHF.

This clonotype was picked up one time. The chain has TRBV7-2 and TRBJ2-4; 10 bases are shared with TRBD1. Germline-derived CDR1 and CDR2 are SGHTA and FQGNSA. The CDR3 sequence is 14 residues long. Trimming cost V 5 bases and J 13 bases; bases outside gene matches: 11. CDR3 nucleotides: TGTGCCAGCAGCACCGGACAGGGGGTCGGTGAGCAGTACTTC. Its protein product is CASSTGQGVGEQYF. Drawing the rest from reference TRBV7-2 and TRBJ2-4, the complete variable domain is GAGVSQSPSNKVTEKGKDVELRCDPISGHTALYWYRQSLGQGLEFLIYFQGNSAPDKSGLPSDRFSAERTGGSVSTLTIQRTQQEDSAVYLCASSTGQGVGEQYFGAGTRLSVL.

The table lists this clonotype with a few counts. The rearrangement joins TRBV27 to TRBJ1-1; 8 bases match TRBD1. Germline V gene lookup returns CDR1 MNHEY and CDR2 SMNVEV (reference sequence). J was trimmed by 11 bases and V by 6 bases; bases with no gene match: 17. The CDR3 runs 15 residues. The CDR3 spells CASSSGGAGSGKAFF. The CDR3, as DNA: TGTGCCAGCAGCTCAGGGGGCGCAGGTTCTGGTAAGGCTTTCTTT.

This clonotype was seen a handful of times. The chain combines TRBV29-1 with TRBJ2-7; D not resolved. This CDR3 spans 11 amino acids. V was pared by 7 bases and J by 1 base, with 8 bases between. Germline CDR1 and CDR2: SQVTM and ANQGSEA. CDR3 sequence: CSGAVSYEQYF. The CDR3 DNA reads TGCAGCGGTGCAGTTTCCTACGAGCAGTACTTC.

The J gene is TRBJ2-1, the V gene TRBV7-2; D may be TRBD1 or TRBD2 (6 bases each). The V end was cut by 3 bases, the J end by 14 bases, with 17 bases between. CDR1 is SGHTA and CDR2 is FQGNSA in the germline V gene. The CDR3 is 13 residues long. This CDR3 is CASSFVGGLDKFF. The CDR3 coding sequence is TGTGCCAGCAGCTTTGTGGGGGGCCTGGATAAGTTCTTC.

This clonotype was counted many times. In nucleotides, the CDR3 is TGTGCCAGCAGCCTTGACTATACGCAGTATTTT. This codes for CASSLDYTQYF. V is TRBV3-1 and J is TRBJ2-3, with D unclear. Trimming took 4 bases from V and 7 from J, leaving 6 bases between them. Germline values: CDR1 LGHDT, CDR2 YNNKEL (reference sequence). The CDR3 consists of 11 residues.

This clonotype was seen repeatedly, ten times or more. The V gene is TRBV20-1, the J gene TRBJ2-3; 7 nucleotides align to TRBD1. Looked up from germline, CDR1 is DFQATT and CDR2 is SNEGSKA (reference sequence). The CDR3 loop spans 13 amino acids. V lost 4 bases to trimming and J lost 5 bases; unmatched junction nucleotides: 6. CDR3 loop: CSATGQERDTQYF. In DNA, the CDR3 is TGCAGTGCTACAGGACAGGAAAGAGATACGCAGTATTTT.

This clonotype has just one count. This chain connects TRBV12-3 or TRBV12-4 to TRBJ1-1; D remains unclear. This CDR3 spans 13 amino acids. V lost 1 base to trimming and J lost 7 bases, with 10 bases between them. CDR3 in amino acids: CASSLGAAIEAFF. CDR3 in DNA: TGTGCCAGCAGTTTAGGGGCAGCCATTGAAGCTTTCTTT.

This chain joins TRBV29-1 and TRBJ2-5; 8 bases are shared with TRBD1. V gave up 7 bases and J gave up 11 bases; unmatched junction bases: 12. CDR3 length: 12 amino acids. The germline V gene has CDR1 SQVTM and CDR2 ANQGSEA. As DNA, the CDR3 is TGCAGCGCCAGGACAGGGTACGTGGAGCAGTACTTC. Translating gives CSARTGYVEQYF. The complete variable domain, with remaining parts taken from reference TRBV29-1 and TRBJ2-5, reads SAVISQKPSRDICQRGTSLTIQCQVDSQVTMMFWYRQQPGQSLTLIATANQGSEATYESGFVIDKFPISRPNLTFSTLTVSNMSPEDSSIYLCSARTGYVEQYFGPGTRLLVL.

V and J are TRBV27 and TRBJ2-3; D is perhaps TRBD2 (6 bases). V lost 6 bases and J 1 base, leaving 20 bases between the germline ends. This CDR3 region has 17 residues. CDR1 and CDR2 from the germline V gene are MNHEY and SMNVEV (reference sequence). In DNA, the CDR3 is TGTGCCAGCAGCCAAGGTTGGGGGGACGACGGCACAGATACGCAGTATTTT. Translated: CASSQGWGDDGTDTQYF.

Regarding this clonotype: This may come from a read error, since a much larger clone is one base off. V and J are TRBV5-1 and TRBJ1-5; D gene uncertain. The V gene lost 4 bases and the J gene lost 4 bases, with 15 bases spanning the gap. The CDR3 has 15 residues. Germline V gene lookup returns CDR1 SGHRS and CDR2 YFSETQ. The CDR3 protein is CASSRAGTANQPQHF. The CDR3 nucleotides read TGCGCCAGCAGCCGGGCGGGTACGGCGAATCAGCCCCAGCATTTT. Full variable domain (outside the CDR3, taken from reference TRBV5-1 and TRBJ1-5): KAGVTQTPRYLIKTRGQQVTLSCSPISGHRSVSWYQQTPGQGLQFLFEYFSETQRNKGNFPGRFSGRQFSNSRSEMNVSTLELGDSALYLCASSRAGTANQPQHFGDGTRLSIL.

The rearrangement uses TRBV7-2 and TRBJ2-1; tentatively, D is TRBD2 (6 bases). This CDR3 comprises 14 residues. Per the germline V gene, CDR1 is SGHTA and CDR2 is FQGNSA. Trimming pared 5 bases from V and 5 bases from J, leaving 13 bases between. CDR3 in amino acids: CASSAGSANNEQFF. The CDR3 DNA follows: TGTGCCAGCAGCGCGGGAAGCGCCAACAATGAGCAGTTCTTC.